These 8 T cell receptor beta chains were all obtained from the same sample, sequenced in a study of Graves' ophthalmopathy and Graves' hyperthyroidism. RNA transcripts were the template, and TCR beta CDR3 regions were amplified from them. After a first-round RT-PCR with HTBI primers, a second-round multiplex PCR was run. TCRdb reprocessed the multiplex PCR reads via MiXCR and lists one record per CDR3 protein. Of about 480,000 distinct CDR3 sequences listed, roughly an eighth were seen once; the top ten hold 8% to 10%. Sequences were obtained from blood. The origin of the receptors is a woman in her 30s with Graves' ophthalmopathy.

This clonotype came up a few times. V and J are TRBV4-1 and TRBJ1-2; 7 nucleotides line up with TRBD1. CDR1 and CDR2 from the germline V gene are MGHRA and YSYEKL. This CDR3 is built from 19 residues. The V and J ends lost 0 bases and 4 bases, in that order; junction bases with no gene match: 17. The chain's CDR3 is CASSQDLRALDRSSYGYTF. Written as DNA, the CDR3 is TGCGCCAGCAGCCAAGACCTTAGAGCATTGGACAGGTCGAGCTATGGCTACACCTTC.

This clonotype was observed at least ten times. This rearrangement joins TRBV5-1 to TRBJ2-7, with D perhaps matching TRBD2 (5 bases). Between the trimmed V and J ends, which lost 4 bases and 1 base, there was a span of 15 bases. CDR1 is SGHRS, CDR2 YFSETQ, per germline. CDR3 length: 15 amino acids. The chain's CDR3 is CASSPARVGSYEQYF. Written as DNA, the CDR3 is TGCGCCAGCAGCCCGGCGAGGGTGGGGTCCTACGAGCAGTACTTC.

V is TRBV6-1 and J is TRBJ2-7, with TRBD2 identical over 8 bases. The trim removed 6 bases at V and 5 bases at J, leaving 6 bases unmatched. Germline V gene lookup returns CDR1 MNHNS and CDR2 SASEGT. CDR3 length equals 13 residues. This CDR3 reads CASSGGVRHEQYF. In DNA form, the CDR3 reads TGTGCCAGCAGCGGGGGGGTGAGGCACGAGCAGTACTTC.

The chain is built from TRBV12-3 or TRBV12-4 and TRBJ1-5; D is undetermined. The CDR3 covers 13 residues. Trimming shortened V by 3 bases and J by 4 bases, and 7 bases separated the two germline ends. CDR3 residues: CASSFELNQPQHF. In DNA, the CDR3 is TGTGCCAGCAGTTTCGAGCTAAATCAGCCCCAGCATTTT.

This clonotype has ten or more counts. The chain couples TRBV9 to TRBJ1-1, with D possibly matching TRBD1 (6 bases). Germline CDR1 is SGDLS and CDR2 is YYNGEE. The V gene lost 0 bases and the J gene lost 7 bases, with 22 bases spanning the gap. The length of the CDR3 is 17 residues. DNA of the CDR3: TGTGCCAGCAGCGTAGTAAGGACAGCGAAACGACGGAATGAAGCTTTCTTT. It specifies CASSVVRTAKRRNEAFF.

This clonotype was detected many times. The CDR3 loop is CASSEVIYEQYF. In DNA, the CDR3 is TGTGCCAGCAGCGAGGTTATATACGAGCAGTACTTC. The chain couples TRBV12-3 or TRBV12-4 to TRBJ2-7; no reliable D call. The CDR3 sequence is 12 residues long. Trimming pared 6 bases from V and 4 bases from J, leaving 10 bases between.

Ten or more counts support this clonotype. CDR3 protein: CASSLAGQGVRGYTF. The CDR3 nucleotides read TGTGCCAGCAGTTTAGCGGGACAGGGTGTGAGGGGCTACACCTTC. The V and J genes are TRBV12-3 or TRBV12-4 and TRBJ1-2, with TRBD1 matching 9 bases. The CDR3 is 15 residues long. The J segment lost 8 bases and the V segment lost 0 bases, leaving 7 bases of the junction unmatched.

V usage is TRBV7-9 and J usage is TRBJ2-7; 8 bases agree with TRBD2. The germline V gene has CDR1 SEHNR and CDR2 FQNEAQ (reference sequence). The CDR3 totals 15 residues. J was trimmed by 4 bases and V by 4 bases; bases with no gene match: 9. The DNA for the CDR3 is TGTGCCAGCAGCTCACTTAGCGGGAACACATACGAGCAGTACTTC. Residues: CASSSLSGNTYEQYF.